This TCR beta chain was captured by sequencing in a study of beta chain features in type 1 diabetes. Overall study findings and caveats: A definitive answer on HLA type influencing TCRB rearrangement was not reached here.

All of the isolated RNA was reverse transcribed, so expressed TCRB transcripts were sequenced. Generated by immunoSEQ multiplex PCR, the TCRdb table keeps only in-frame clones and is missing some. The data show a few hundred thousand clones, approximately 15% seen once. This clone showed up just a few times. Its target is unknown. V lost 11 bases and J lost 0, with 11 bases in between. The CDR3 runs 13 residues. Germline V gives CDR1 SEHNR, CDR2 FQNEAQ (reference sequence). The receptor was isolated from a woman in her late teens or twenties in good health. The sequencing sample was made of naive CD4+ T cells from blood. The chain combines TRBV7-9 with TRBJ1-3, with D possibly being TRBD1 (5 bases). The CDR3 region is CAPTGGSGNTIYF. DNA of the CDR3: TGTGCCCCCACGGGGGGCTCTGGAAACACCATATATTTT.